The entry that follows covers one T cell receptor beta chain sequence. The antigen is unknown. Sequencing was performed with immunoSEQ multiplex PCR; in TCRdb, only in-frame clones are kept and a portion is missing. Here the sample spans just under 80,000 clones, 84% being singletons. The sample originates from a study of OX40 agonist ivuxolimab in advanced cancers. Collection of blood occurred at baseline, at cycle 4 day 1, and at cycle 7 day 1. Whole-study results and caveats: Which antigen the expanded peripheral T cells recognized is unknown. Some nonresponders additionally presented with little normalized T-cell clonal expansion. CD8+ T cells were the subset that, on average, had more expanded clones than CD4+.

The CDR3 consists of 13 residues. From germline, CDR1 is GTSNPN and CDR2 SVGIG (reference sequence). V shed 0 bases and J 8 bases; nucleotides not matched to a gene: 1. Sequences were derived from CD4+ or CD8+ T cells sorted from blood, sampled in a trial of the OX40 agonist ivuxolimab. The V and J genes are TRBV30 and TRBJ1-4, with 9 bases aligning to TRBD1. The receptor's source is an adult with an advanced solid tumor such as melanoma, head and neck, liver or kidney cancer. The CDR3 DNA follows: TGTGCCTGGAGTGTACAGGGGGCGGAAAAACTGTTTTTT. Protein: CAWSVQGAEKLFF.